The rows below give T cell receptor beta chains drawn from one sample of a study of early T cells in non-severe SARS-CoV-2 infection. Each CDR3 protein is one row after TCRdb ran MiXCR on the 5' RACE reads. The table has approximately 69,000 distinct CDR3 sequences, over 9.5% seen once. Sequencing was performed on whole blood. The receptors were sampled from an adult who was a healthcare worker with PCR-confirmed SARS-CoV-2 infection or an uninfected control (not recorded which). Each CDR3 is given with its conserved first and last residue. A D gene is named only where the DNA matches it firmly. Not every row has a clone size; where given, it reads once, few, many or a size class.

D gene | J gene | V gene | clone size | CDR3 DNA | CDR3 protein
. | TRBJ1-2 | TRBV6-4 | . | TGTGCCAGCAGTGAGAGTCACCGGTTCAACTATGGCTACACCTTC | CASSESHRFNYGYTF
. | TRBJ2-3 | TRBV20-1 | . | TGCAGTGCCGTATCCGGGGCCCTAGATACGCAGTATTTT | CSAVSGALDTQYF
. | TRBJ2-1 | TRBV29-1 | many | TGCAGCGGGGCGGGGGCAGGGATCAATGAGCAGTTCTTC | CSGAGAGINEQFF
. | TRBJ1-1 | TRBV7-2 | many | TGTGCCAGCAGCCGACAGACAGGGAACACTGAAGCTTTCTTT | CASSRQTGNTEAFF
. | TRBJ1-3 | TRBV27 | . | TGTGCCAGCAGTTTAGCCCCCGGGCCCGGAAACACCATATATTTT | CASSLAPGPGNTIYF
. | TRBJ2-7 | TRBV11-1 | few | TGTGCCAGCAGCTTGGACAGAACCTACGAGCAGTACTTC | CASSLDRTYEQYF
TRBD1 | TRBJ2-7 | TRBV4-2 | few | TGTGCCAGCAGCCAAGAGTCAGGGGGAGCTTCCTACGAGCAGTACTTC | CASSQESGGASYEQYF
TRBD1 | TRBJ1-5 | TRBV4-1 | few | TGCGCCAGCAGCCACCTGACAGGGGATACGAATCAGCCCCAGCATTTT | CASSHLTGDTNQPQHF
. | TRBJ2-5 | TRBV29-1 | few | TGCAGCGTTGAGAGACTCGTCCGGGGTACCCAGTACTTC | CSVERLVRGTQYF
TRBD2 | TRBJ2-3 | TRBV4-1 | few | TGCGCCAGCAGATTGGGACTAGCGGGGACAGATACGCAGTATTTT | CASRLGLAGTDTQYF
. | TRBJ2-6 | TRBV2 | . | TGTGCCAGCAGTGATGGGTGGGCAGGGATCCACGCTGGGGCCAACGTCCTGACTTTC | CASSDGWAGIHAGANVLTF
TRBD2 | TRBJ2-5 | TRBV7-6 | . | TGTGCCAGCAGGACTAGCGGGCAAGAGACCCAGTACTTC | CASRTSGQETQYF
TRBD2 | TRBJ2-2 | TRBV12-3/TRBV12-4 | many | TGTGCCAGCAGTTTAGTTTCTAGCGGGAGGGTCGGGGAGCTGTTTTTT | CASSLVSSGRVGELFF
. | TRBJ2-3 | TRBV7-3 | many | TGTGCCAGCAGCCCTCTAATAGGCACCACAGATACGCAGTATTTT | CASSPLIGTTDTQYF
. | TRBJ2-7 | TRBV20-1 | . | TGCAGTGCTAGATCCGGACTCGACACCTACGAGCAGTACTTC | CSARSGLDTYEQYF
TRBD1 | TRBJ2-7 | TRBV28 | many | TGTGCCAGCAGCGTAAGGACAGGGGGCATCTACGAGCAGTACTTC | CASSVRTGGIYEQYF
. | TRBJ2-5 | TRBV18 | many | TGTGCCAGCTCAGCTCTCCTCCAAGAGACCCAGTACTTC | CASSALLQETQYF
. | TRBJ2-3 | TRBV12-2 | many | TGTGCAAGTCGCGGACCAAGGGATGTTGGCACAGATACGCAGTATTTT | CASRGPRDVGTDTQYF
. | TRBJ2-3 | TRBV7-3 | many | TGTGCCACAGCCTCCGGGGCTACCTCAGATACGCAGTATTTT | CATASGATSDTQYF
TRBD2 | TRBJ2-3 | TRBV19 | many | TGTGCCAGTAGAACTAGCGGGGTGACAGGAGATACGCAGTATTTT | CASRTSGVTGDTQYF
. | TRBJ2-3 | TRBV12-3/TRBV12-4 | few | TGTGCCAGCAGTCCAACTTGGTGGGCTAGCACAGATACGCAGTATTTT | CASSPTWWASTDTQYF
TRBD1 | TRBJ2-2 | TRBV20-1 | medium-sized | TGCAGTGCTAGAGATTTAGTGGGTACAGGGGAGACCGGGGAGCTGTTTTTT | CSARDLVGTGETGELFF